This passage covers 16 T cell receptor beta chains from one sample sequenced in a study of blood T cell repertoires in COVID-19. Repertoires were generated with immunoSEQ multiplex PCR, while TCRdb's copy carries only in-frame clones and drops some. The sample records fewer than 400,000 clones, roughly 85% being singletons. Sequencing was done on a sample of PBMCs or T cells enriched from blood (not recorded which). All receptors come from a woman aged 30 to 39 who had been exposed to COVID-19.

The rearrangement uses TRBV7-2 and TRBJ1-2; 9 bases map to TRBD1. With 5 bases clipped from V and 5 bases from J, the junction kept 9 bases outside the gene matches. CDR1 and CDR2 (germline): SGHTA, FQGNSA. The CDR3 consists of 15 residues. The CDR3 DNA sequence: TGTGCCAGCAGCCCTGGACAGGGGATTCGTTATGGCTACACCTTC. This codes for CASSPGQGIRYGYTF. The complete variable domain, with remaining parts taken from reference TRBV7-2 and TRBJ1-2, reads GAGVSQSPSNKVTEKGKDVELRCDPISGHTALYWYRQSLGQGLEFLIYFQGNSAPDKSGLPSDRFSAERTGGSVSTLTIQRTQQEDSAVYLCASSPGQGIRYGYTFGSGTRLTVV.

This clone appeared a single time. V and J are TRBV19 and TRBJ1-1; TRBD1 is a possible D gene (5 bases). The CDR3 loop spans 15 amino acids. The V end lost 5 bases, the J end lost 3 bases, and 16 bases lay between the germline ends. CDR1 and CDR2 from the germline V gene are LNHDA and SQIVND (reference sequence). The CDR3 loop reads CASSPDRQRHTEAFF. DNA for the CDR3: TGTGCCAGTAGTCCAGACCGACAGAGGCACACTGAAGCTTTCTTT.

This clone was seen a single time. This sequence joins TRBV4-1 and TRBJ2-7; possibly TRBD2 for D (5 bases). The CDR3 covers 14 residues. V was cut by 0 bases and J by 6 bases, with 12 bases left in between. Germline CDR1 is MGHRA and CDR2 is YSYEKL. This CDR3 is CASSQDGGPREQYF. CDR3 DNA sequence: TGCGCCAGCAGCCAAGATGGAGGACCCCGCGAGCAGTACTTC.

The chain carries TRBV4-1 and TRBJ2-2; 12 bases map to TRBD2. Germline-derived CDR1 and CDR2 are MGHRA and YSYEKL. The trim removed 1 base at V and 5 bases at J, leaving 8 bases unmatched. There are 18 residues in the CDR3. The CDR3 coding sequence is TGCGCCAGCAGCCAAGTAGGGCTAGCGGGGGGGTGGACCGGGGAGCTGTTTTTT. Amino acids: CASSQVGLAGGWTGELFF.

This chain uses TRBV9 with TRBJ2-7; a weak D match, TRBD2 (6 bases). This CDR3 region has 15 residues. CDR1 is SGDLS, CDR2 YYNGEE, per germline. The V end was cut by 0 bases, the J end by 2 bases, with 12 bases between. CDR3 DNA sequence: TGTGCCAGCAGCGTAGCCGGGGGACTTACCTACGAGCAGTACTTC. Residues: CASSVAGGLTYEQYF.

This chain connects TRBV4-1 to TRBJ1-3, with a possible D match to TRBD1 (6 bases). V shed 1 base and J shed 4 bases, with 17 bases lying between them. The CDR3 contains 17 residues. Looked up from germline, CDR1 is MGHRA and CDR2 is YSYEKL. Written as DNA, the CDR3 is TGCGCCAGCAGCCAAGGGGGGCAGCAGAGGGCCGGAAACACCATATATTTT. Protein product: CASSQGGQQRAGNTIYF.

V and J are TRBV7-9 and TRBJ2-7, with D maybe TRBD1 (5 bases). V was shortened by 5 bases and J by 6 bases, with 11 bases between the two germline ends. CDR3 length: 12 residues. Per germline, CDR1 SEHNR and CDR2 FQNEAQ (reference sequence). The CDR3 DNA sequence: TGTGCCAGCAGCCCCAGGGAAATCGAGCAGTACTTC. Translation gives CASSPREIEQYF. Variable domain in full (rest from reference TRBV7-9 and TRBJ2-7): DTGVSQNPRHKITKRGQNVTFRCDPISEHNRLYWYRQTLGQGPEFLTYFQNEAQLEKSRLLSDRFSAERPKGSFSTLEIQRTEQGDSAMYLCASSPREIEQYFGPGTRLTVT.

The chain recombines TRBV5-1 with TRBJ1-5; tentatively, D is TRBD1 (5 bases). The CDR3 length is 15 residues. V lost 0 bases and J lost 2, with 9 bases in between. Germline values: CDR1 SGHRS, CDR2 YFSETQ. Here the CDR3 DNA reads TGCGCCAGCAGCTTGGCAGGGCAAGGCAATCAGCCCCAGCATTTT. Its translation: CASSLAGQGNQPQHF.

The CDR3 sequence: CASTLGTSGIPQQPRYSYNEQFF. CDR3 in DNA: TGTGCCAGCACTCTAGGGACTAGCGGGATCCCTCAGCAGCCACGATACTCTTACAATGAGCAGTTCTTC. The gene calls are TRBV28 and TRBJ2-1; 13 bases line up with TRBD2. The V gene end was trimmed by 7 bases and the J gene end by 4 bases; junction bases not matched to a gene: 28. CDR1 is MDHEN and CDR2 is SYDVKM in the germline V gene. The CDR3 sequence is 23 residues long.

V is TRBV3-1 (or the pseudogene TRBV3-2) and J is TRBJ1-5, with TRBD1 matching over 9 bases. This CDR3 has 15 amino acids. The germline V gene encodes CDR1 LGHDT and CDR2 YNNKEL (reference sequence). Germline trimming cut 1 base from V and 4 bases from J; bases unmatched to any gene: 2. The CDR3 loop is CASSQGTGENQPQHF. CDR3 nucleotide sequence: TGTGCCAGCAGCCAAGGGACAGGGGAGAATCAGCCCCAGCATTTT.

This clone appeared once. Other DNA sequences from this sample encode an identical CDR3 as well. The chain has TRBV30 and TRBJ1-5; D gene ambiguous. Per the germline V gene, CDR1 is GTSNPN and CDR2 is SVGIG (reference sequence). V was cut by 0 bases and J by 1 base, with 4 bases left in between. CDR3 length equals 13 residues. Here the CDR3 DNA reads TGTGCCTGGAGTGTACGGAGCAATCAGCCCCAGCATTTT. Translation: CAWSVRSNQPQHF.

The chain joins TRBV5-1 to TRBJ2-2; unclear D gene. The CDR3 sequence is 15 residues long. Trimming removed 0 bases from V and 4 bases from J, with 10 bases in between. The V gene's germline CDR1 is SGHRS and CDR2 YFSETQ. CDR3 loop: CASSLERLSTGELFF. Written as DNA, the CDR3 is TGCGCCAGCAGCTTGGAGAGGCTTTCCACCGGGGAGCTGTTTTTT.

A word on this clone: Additional DNA sequences in this sample encode the identical CDR3. The rearrangement links TRBV27 to TRBJ1-1; 8 positions match TRBD1. V shed 6 bases and J 4 bases; nucleotides not matched to a gene: 1. The CDR3 totals 12 residues. Per the germline V gene, CDR1 is MNHEY and CDR2 is SMNVEV (reference sequence). Here the CDR3 reads CASRTGGTEAFF. CDR3 sequence (DNA): TGTGCCAGCAGAACAGGGGGCACTGAAGCTTTCTTT.

The genes are TRBV19 and TRBJ1-2; maybe TRBD1 (6 bases). The CDR3 loop spans 16 amino acids. V lost 3 bases to trimming and J lost 4 bases, with 18 bases between them. Germline V gene data show CDR1 as LNHDA and CDR2 as SQIVND (reference sequence). CDR3 sequence: CASSILQGNLIYGYTF. The CDR3 region has the DNA TGTGCCAGTAGTATTTTACAGGGAAACTTAATCTATGGCTACACCTTC.

The V gene is TRBV6-5, the J gene TRBJ2-6, with a weak D call TRBD2 (5 bases). V lost 5 bases and J 2 bases, leaving 10 bases between the germline ends. Germline V gene sequence: CDR1 MNHEY, CDR2 SVGAGI. The CDR3 runs to 15 residues. The CDR3 here is CASSPQEAGANVLTF. The CDR3 nucleotides read TGTGCCAGCAGTCCCCAGGAGGCTGGGGCCAACGTCCTGACTTTC.

V usage is TRBV10-1 and J usage is TRBJ2-3, with a tentative D call TRBD1 (7 bases). Germline values: CDR1 WNHNN, CDR2 SYGVQD (reference sequence). V gave up 4 bases and J gave up 4 bases, with 15 bases separating them. This CDR3 spans 15 amino acids. CDR3 residues: CASSGGGTVADTQYF. The CDR3 region has the DNA TGCGCCAGCAGTGGTGGCGGGACAGTCGCAGATACGCAGTATTTT.